This T cell receptor (beta chain) was recovered during a study of cytomegalovirus exposure and HLA in healthy donors. Overall study: HLA-typed donors were the source of 82 million or so unique TCRs, which an early data release held.

About this clone: Its specificity is unknown.

Study outcomes and limitations: Exclusion applied to some V segments, including TRBV6-2 and TRBV6-3, as they were indistinguishable. As was reported, the HLA-A and HLA-B alleles of most subjects were accurately predicted from TCR beta sequences. Analysis was carried out at a later point, and it linked a missense DCLRE1C variant to TCR beta V- and J-gene trimming.

PCR amplification relied on 60 Vbeta primers (plus 13 Jbeta primers). The assay was immunoSEQ multiplex PCR, and TCRdb's table has in-frame clones only and misses some. This table holds fewer than 200,000 clones, around 80% found once. V lost 6 bases to trimming and J lost 11 bases; unmatched junction nucleotides: 5. Germline V lookup: CDR1 SNHLY, CDR2 FYNNEI. There are 11 residues in the CDR3. This TCR derives from a woman between 45 and 60 years old in good health and CMV-seropositive. This chain uses TRBV2 with TRBJ1-1; 8 bases match TRBD1. Input material: PBMCs. The CDR3 DNA follows: TGTGCCAGCAGGCGTACAGGGGGGGCTTTCTTT. This encodes CASRRTGGAFF.